This T cell receptor beta chain was documented in a study of tissue T cells after allogeneic stem cell transplantation. Specified time point: mouse harvest day 7 after allogeneic transplant. Each mouse received 10^7 T-cell-depleted marrow cells plus 10^6 splenic CD5+ T cells by tail vein. Sequencing was performed with immunoSEQ multiplex PCR; in TCRdb, only in-frame clones are kept and a portion is missing. The repertoire holds several thousand clones, more than 40% seen once, with around 7% in the top ten. Concerning this clone itself: Gene names and germline match the mouse.

This clonotype was sampled from a female BALB/c mouse given C57BL/6 T cells with graft-versus-host disease after an allogeneic hematopoietic cell transplant. Sequenced material: gut tissue.

The sequenced part of the CDR3 DNA is TGTGCCAGCAGCCAAGACTGGGGGGCGAACACCGGGCAGCTCTAC. Its translation: CASSQDWGANTGQLY. The full CDR3 sequence reads CASSQDWGANTGQLYF. V usage is TRBV5 and J usage is TRBJ2-2, with 8 nucleotides matching TRBD2. The observed sequence ends 1 residue before the CDR3 terminus, with the missing tail filled in from the germline J gene. The CDR3 loop spans 16 amino acids. J gave up 2 bases and V 0 bases, and 2 bases lay outside the gene matches. Germline-derived CDR1 and CDR2 are LGHNA and YNLKQL (reference sequence).